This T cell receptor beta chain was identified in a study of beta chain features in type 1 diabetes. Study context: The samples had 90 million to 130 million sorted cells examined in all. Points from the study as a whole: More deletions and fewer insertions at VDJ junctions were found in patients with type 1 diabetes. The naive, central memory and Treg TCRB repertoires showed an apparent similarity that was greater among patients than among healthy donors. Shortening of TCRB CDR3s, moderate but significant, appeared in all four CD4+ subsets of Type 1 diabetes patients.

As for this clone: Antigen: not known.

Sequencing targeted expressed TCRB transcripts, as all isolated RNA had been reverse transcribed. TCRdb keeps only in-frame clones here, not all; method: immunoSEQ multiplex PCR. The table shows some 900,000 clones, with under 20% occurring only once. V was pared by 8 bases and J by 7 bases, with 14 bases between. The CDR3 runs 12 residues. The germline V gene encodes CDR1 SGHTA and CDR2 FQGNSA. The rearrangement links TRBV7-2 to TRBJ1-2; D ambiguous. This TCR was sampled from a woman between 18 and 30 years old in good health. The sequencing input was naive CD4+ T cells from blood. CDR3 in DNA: TGTGCCAGCCATGGGAAGCGGGGTGGCTACACCTTC. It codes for CASHGKRGGYTF. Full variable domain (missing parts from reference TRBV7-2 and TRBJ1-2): GAGVSQSPSNKVTEKGKDVELRCDPISGHTALYWYRQSLGQGLEFLIYFQGNSAPDKSGLPSDRFSAERTGGSVSTLTIQRTQQEDSAVYLCASHGKRGGYTFGSGTRLTVV.